The TCR beta chain described here comes from a study of T cells after yellow fever vaccination. UMIs were added to TCR cDNA along with a universal primer site when it was made by 5'RACE template switching. One entry per CDR3 protein results from TCRdb running MiXCR on the 5' RACE reads. In the table there are 320,000 or so distinct CDR3 sequences, around 8.1% of which are singletons. Findings and caveats of the study: The booster saw the reappearance of most primary-vaccination clones (approximately 96% CD4, less than 90% CD8). Of the clonotypes, a small share occurred in both CD4 and CD8 compartments.

Germline CDR1 reads SGHRS; CDR2 reads YFSETQ. V lost 4 bases to trimming and J lost 1 base; unmatched junction nucleotides: 8. The CDR3 sequence is 16 residues long. In its sample, this clonotype was seen a few times. Its antigen is currently unknown. Material: PBMCs, obtained 35 to 50 days after the first yellow fever vaccination. The rearrangement joins TRBV5-1 to TRBJ2-3, with 8 bases fitting TRBD2. This clonotype was sampled from a man younger than 35 who received the YFV17D yellow fever vaccine. CDR3 in amino acids: CASSDAGTSRTDTQYF. CDR3 coding DNA: TGCGCCAGCAGCGATGCCGGGACTAGTCGCACAGATACGCAGTATTTT.